The clone carrying this TCR beta chain was found once. Its antigen is unidentified. The source of the sample is a study of cytomegalovirus exposure and HLA in healthy donors. The wider study: The Caucasian-associated ancestry cluster held more than 80% of under 450 genotyped donors.

Study-level results: Investigators reported 164 TCR beta chains as tied to cytomegalovirus. Indistinguishability led to the exclusion of some V segments, TRBV6-2 and TRBV6-3 included. By HLA locus, TCR association rates varied in a later analysis, with DRB1 showing the most and HLA-C the fewest.

The PCR used 60 Vbeta and 13 Jbeta primers. Repertoires were generated with immunoSEQ multiplex PCR, while TCRdb's copy carries only in-frame clones and drops some. The data contain about 160,000 clones, 75% to 85% of them seen just once; the ten biggest clones take up around 14%. Trimming removed 3 bases from V and 2 bases from J; junction bases left unmatched: 8. This CDR3 region has 17 residues. In germline, CDR1 is MNHEY, CDR2 SMNVEV (reference sequence). Material: PBMCs. This TCR was recovered from a woman aged 45 to 65 in good health and CMV-seronegative. The V call is TRBV27, the J call TRBJ2-3; 10 bases match TRBD2. CDR3 DNA sequence: TGTGCCAGCAGTTTCGTGGGTAGCGGGGGGACCACAGATACGCAGTATTTT. It encodes CASSFVGSGGTTDTQYF.